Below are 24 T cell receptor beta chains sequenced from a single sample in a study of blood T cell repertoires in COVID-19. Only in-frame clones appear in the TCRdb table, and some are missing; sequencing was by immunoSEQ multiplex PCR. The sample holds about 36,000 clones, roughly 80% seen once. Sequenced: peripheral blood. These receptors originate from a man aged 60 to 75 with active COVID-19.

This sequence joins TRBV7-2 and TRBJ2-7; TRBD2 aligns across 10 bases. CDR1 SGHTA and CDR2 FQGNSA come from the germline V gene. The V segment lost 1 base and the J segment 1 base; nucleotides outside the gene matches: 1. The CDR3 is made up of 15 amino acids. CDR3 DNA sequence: TGTGCCAGCAGCTTAGGGACTAGCGGTTCCTACGAGCAGTACTTC. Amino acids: CASSLGTSGSYEQYF.

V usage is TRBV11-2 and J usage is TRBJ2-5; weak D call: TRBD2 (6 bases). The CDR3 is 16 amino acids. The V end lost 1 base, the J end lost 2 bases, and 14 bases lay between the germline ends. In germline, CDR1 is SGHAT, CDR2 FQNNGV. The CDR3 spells CASSLGLGGFQETQYF. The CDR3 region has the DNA TGTGCCAGCAGCTTAGGGCTTGGGGGGTTTCAAGAGACCCAGTACTTC.

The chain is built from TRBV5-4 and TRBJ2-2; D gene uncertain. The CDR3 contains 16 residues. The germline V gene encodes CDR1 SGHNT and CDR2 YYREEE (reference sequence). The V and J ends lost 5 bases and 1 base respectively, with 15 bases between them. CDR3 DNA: TGTGCCAGCAGTCCCGACTTAGGTAGGAACACCGGGGAGCTGTTTTTT. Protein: CASSPDLGRNTGELFF.

CDR3 bases: TGCGCCAGCAGCCTGGACTCTTATACGCAGTATTTT. Residues: CASSLDSYTQYF. The rearrangement uses TRBV4-3 and TRBJ2-3, with a weak D call TRBD2 (5 bases). V gave up 4 bases and J gave up 7 bases, with 9 bases separating them. The CDR3 loop spans 12 amino acids. From germline, CDR1 is LGHNA and CDR2 YSLEER.

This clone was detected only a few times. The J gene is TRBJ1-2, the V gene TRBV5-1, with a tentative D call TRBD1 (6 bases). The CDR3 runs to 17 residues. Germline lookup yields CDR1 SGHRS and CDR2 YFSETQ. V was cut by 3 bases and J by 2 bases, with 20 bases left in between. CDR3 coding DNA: TGCGCCAGCAGCTGGGGCCCCACAGGGATTGTGAACTATGGCTACACCTTC. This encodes CASSWGPTGIVNYGYTF. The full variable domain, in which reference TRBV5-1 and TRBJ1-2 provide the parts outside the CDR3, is KAGVTQTPRYLIKTRGQQVTLSCSPISGHRSVSWYQQTPGQGLQFLFEYFSETQRNKGNFPGRFSGRQFSNSRSEMNVSTLELGDSALYLCASSWGPTGIVNYGYTFGSGTRLTVV.

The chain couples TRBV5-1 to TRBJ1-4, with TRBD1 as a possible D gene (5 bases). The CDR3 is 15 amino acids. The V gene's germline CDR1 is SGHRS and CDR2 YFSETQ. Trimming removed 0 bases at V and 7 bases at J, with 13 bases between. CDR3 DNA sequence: TGCGCCAGCAGCTTGGACCGGGTGGGGGGTGAAAAACTGTTTTTT. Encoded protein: CASSLDRVGGEKLFF. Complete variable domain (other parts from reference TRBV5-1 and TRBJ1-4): KAGVTQTPRYLIKTRGQQVTLSCSPISGHRSVSWYQQTPGQGLQFLFEYFSETQRNKGNFPGRFSGRQFSNSRSEMNVSTLELGDSALYLCASSLDRVGGEKLFFGSGTQLSVL.

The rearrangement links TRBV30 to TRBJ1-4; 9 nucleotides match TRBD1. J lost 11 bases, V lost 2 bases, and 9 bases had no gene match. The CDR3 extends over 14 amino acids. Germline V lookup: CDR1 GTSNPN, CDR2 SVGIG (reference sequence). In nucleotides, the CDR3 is TGTGCCTGGAGTTTGGGACAGGGTAGAGAGAAACTGTTTTTT. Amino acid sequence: CAWSLGQGREKLFF.

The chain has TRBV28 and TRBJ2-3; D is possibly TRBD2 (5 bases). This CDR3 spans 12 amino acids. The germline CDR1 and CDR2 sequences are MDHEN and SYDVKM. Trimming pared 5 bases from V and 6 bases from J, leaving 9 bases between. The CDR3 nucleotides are TGTGCCAGCAGTCCGTTAGCGGATACGCAGTATTTT. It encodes CASSPLADTQYF.

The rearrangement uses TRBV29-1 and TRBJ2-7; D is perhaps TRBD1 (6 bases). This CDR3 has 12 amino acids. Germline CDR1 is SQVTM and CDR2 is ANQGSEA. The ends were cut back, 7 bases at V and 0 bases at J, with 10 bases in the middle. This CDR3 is CSGTGISYEQYF. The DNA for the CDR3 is TGCAGCGGTACAGGGATCTCCTACGAGCAGTACTTC.

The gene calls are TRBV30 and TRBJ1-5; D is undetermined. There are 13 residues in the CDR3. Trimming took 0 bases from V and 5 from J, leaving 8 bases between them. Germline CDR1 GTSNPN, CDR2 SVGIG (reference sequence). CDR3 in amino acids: CAWSVQPDQPQHF. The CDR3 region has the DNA TGTGCCTGGAGTGTACAGCCAGATCAGCCCCAGCATTTT.

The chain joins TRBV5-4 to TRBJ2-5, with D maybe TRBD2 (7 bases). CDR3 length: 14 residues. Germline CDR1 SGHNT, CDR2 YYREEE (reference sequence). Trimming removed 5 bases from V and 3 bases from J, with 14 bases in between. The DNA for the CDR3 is TGTGCCAGCAGGGTGAGGGGGGGCGAAGAGACCCAGTACTTC. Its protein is CASRVRGGEETQYF.

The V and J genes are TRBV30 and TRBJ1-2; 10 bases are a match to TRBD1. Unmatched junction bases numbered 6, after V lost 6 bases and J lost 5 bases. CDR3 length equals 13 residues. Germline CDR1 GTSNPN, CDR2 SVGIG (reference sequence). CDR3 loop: CACGDRGRYGYTF. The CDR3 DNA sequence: TGTGCCTGTGGGGACAGGGGAAGGTATGGCTACACCTTC.

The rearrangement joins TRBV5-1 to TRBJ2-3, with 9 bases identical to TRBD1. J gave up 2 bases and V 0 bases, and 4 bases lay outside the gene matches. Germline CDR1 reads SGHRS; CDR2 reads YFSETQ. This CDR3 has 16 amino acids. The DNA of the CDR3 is TGCGCCAGCAGCTTGGGGACAGGGGTGCCCACAGATACGCAGTATTTT. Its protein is CASSLGTGVPTDTQYF. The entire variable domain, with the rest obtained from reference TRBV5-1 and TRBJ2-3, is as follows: KAGVTQTPRYLIKTRGQQVTLSCSPISGHRSVSWYQQTPGQGLQFLFEYFSETQRNKGNFPGRFSGRQFSNSRSEMNVSTLELGDSALYLCASSLGTGVPTDTQYFGPGTRLTVL.

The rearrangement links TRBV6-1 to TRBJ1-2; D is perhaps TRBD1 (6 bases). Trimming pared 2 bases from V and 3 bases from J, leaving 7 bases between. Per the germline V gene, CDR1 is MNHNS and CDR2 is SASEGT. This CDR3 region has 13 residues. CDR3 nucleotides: TGTGCCAGCAGTGAAAGACAGGACTATGGCTACACCTTC. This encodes CASSERQDYGYTF.

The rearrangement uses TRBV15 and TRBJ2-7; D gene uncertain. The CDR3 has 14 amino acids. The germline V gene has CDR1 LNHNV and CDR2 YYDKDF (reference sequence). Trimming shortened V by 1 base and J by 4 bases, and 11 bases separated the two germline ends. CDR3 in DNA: TGTGCCACCAGCAGAGGTGAGGCGGCTTACGAGCAGTACTTC. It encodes CATSRGEAAYEQYF.

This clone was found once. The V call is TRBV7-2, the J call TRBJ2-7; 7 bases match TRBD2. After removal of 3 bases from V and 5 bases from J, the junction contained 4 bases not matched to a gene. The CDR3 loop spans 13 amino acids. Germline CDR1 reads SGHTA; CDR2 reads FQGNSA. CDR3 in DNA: TGTGCCAGCAGCTTTATTCTAGCGGACGAGCAGTACTTC. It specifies CASSFILADEQYF. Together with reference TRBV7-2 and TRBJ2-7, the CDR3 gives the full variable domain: GAGVSQSPSNKVTEKGKDVELRCDPISGHTALYWYRQSLGQGLEFLIYFQGNSAPDKSGLPSDRFSAERTGGSVSTLTIQRTQQEDSAVYLCASSFILADEQYFGPGTRLTVT.

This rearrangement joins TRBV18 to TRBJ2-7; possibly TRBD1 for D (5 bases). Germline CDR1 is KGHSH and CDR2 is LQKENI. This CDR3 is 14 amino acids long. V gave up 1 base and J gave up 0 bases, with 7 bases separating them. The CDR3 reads CASSPRQGSYEQYF. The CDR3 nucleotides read TGTGCCAGCTCACCACGTCAGGGCTCCTACGAGCAGTACTTC.

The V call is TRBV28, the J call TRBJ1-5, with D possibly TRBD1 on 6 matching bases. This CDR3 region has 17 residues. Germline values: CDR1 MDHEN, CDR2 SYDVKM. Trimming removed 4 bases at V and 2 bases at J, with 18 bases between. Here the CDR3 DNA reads TGTGCCAGCAGTTACCTCACAGGGATTCGGGGCAATCAGCCCCAGCATTTT. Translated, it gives CASSYLTGIRGNQPQHF.

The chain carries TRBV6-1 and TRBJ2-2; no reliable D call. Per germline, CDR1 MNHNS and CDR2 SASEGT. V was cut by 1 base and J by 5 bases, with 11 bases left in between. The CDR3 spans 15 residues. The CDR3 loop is CASSEGVAATGELFF. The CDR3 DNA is TGTGCCAGCAGTGAAGGTGTGGCGGCGACCGGGGAGCTGTTTTTT.

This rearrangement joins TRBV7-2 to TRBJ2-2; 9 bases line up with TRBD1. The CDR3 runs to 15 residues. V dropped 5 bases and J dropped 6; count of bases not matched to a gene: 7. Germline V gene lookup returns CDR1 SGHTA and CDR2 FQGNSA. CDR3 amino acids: CASSLRDRDPGELFF. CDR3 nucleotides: TGTGCCAGCAGCCTCCGGGACAGGGACCCCGGGGAGCTGTTTTTT.

The CDR3 DNA reads TGCAGCGCTTCCAACAGGGGTGGCACTGAAGCTTTCTTT. It yields the protein CSASNRGGTEAFF. V gene TRBV29-1 combines with J gene TRBJ1-1; TRBD1 agrees at 7 bases. The CDR3 has 13 residues. V trimming: 7 bases; J trimming: 4 bases; junction bases outside the gene matches: 9. Looked up from germline, CDR1 is SQVTM and CDR2 is ANQGSEA.

CDR3 nucleotide sequence: TGTGCCAGCGGAACAGGGGGCCGCGCAGATACGCAGTATTTT. This translates into CASGTGGRADTQYF. This rearrangement joins TRBV27 to TRBJ2-3, with 9 bases matching TRBD1. Germline trimming cut 8 bases from V and 4 bases from J; bases unmatched to any gene: 7. CDR1 and CDR2 (germline): MNHEY, SMNVEV (reference sequence). The CDR3 extends over 14 amino acids.

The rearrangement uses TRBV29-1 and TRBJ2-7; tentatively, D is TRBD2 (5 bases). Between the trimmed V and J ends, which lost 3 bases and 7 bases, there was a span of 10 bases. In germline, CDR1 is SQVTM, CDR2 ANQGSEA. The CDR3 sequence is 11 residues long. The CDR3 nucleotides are TGCAGCGTTGAGGTACTAGGAGAGCAGTACTTC. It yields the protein CSVEVLGEQYF.

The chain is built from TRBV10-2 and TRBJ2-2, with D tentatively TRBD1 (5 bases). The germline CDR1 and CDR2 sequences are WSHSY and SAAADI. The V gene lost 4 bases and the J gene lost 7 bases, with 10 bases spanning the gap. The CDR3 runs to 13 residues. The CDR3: CASSVGADGELFF. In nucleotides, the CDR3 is TGCGCCAGCAGTGTAGGGGCGGACGGGGAGCTGTTTTTT.